This TCR beta chain was sequenced during a study of cytomegalovirus exposure and HLA in healthy donors. As to this clone: Its antigen is unknown.

Findings of the study overall: Excluded: some indistinguishable V segments such as TRBV6-2 and TRBV6-3.

60 Vbeta and 13 Jbeta primers were used in PCR. Using immunoSEQ multiplex PCR, the repertoire was profiled, and TCRdb retains in-frame clones only, with some absent. The sample lists 45,000 to 60,000 clones; 72% were seen once. CDR1 is MDHEN, CDR2 SYDVKM, per germline. V was cut by 3 bases and J by 8 bases, with 28 bases left in between. The CDR3 loop spans 18 amino acids. Source material: PBMCs. The chain recombines TRBV28 with TRBJ1-2; D is ambiguous. This sequence originates from a woman in her fifties or sixties in good health and CMV-seronegative. The CDR3 here is CASSFFSPYGEGSGGYTF. The CDR3, as DNA: TGTGCCAGCAGTTTTTTTTCCCCATACGGGGAAGGGAGTGGGGGCTACACCTTC.